The 16 T cell receptor beta chains below were found in one sample sequenced in a study of blood T cell repertoires in COVID-19. Generated by immunoSEQ multiplex PCR, the TCRdb table keeps only in-frame clones and is missing some. The table shows around 300,000 clones, with around nine tenths occurring only once. The specimen was PBMCs or T cells enriched from blood (not recorded which). The receptors stem from an older woman who had recovered from COVID-19.

The chain joins TRBV19 to TRBJ1-3, with 7 bases matching TRBD1. The CDR3 length is 15 residues. CDR1 is LNHDA, CDR2 SQIVND, per germline (reference sequence). The V and J ends lost 5 bases and 3 bases, in that order; junction bases with no gene match: 7. The CDR3, as DNA: TGTGCCAGTAGTTGGGATGACAGGGTTGGAAACACCATATATTTT. Its protein product is CASSWDDRVGNTIYF.

The chain recombines TRBV30 with TRBJ1-1, with D possibly matching TRBD1 (5 bases). Per the germline V gene, CDR1 is GTSNPN and CDR2 is SVGIG (reference sequence). The CDR3 covers 12 residues. CDR3 amino acids: CAGQGLNTEAFF. The CDR3 DNA follows: TGTGCAGGCCAGGGCCTGAACACTGAAGCTTTCTTT. The full variable domain, with the rest looked up from reference TRBV30 and TRBJ1-1, is SQTIHQWPATLVQPVGSPLSLECTVEGTSNPNLYWYRQAAGRGLQLLFYSVGIGQISSEVPQNLSASRPQDRQFILSSKKLLLSDSGFYLCAGQGLNTEAFFGQGTRLTVV.

J is TRBJ2-7 and V is TRBV4-1; maybe TRBD2 (6 bases). V dropped 5 bases and J dropped 1 base, with 9 bases sitting between them. CDR3 length: 13 amino acids. The germline gives CDR1 MGHRA, CDR2 YSYEKL. Written as DNA, the CDR3 is TGCGCCAGCAGCTGGCGGGAATCCTACGAGCAGTACTTC. Translated: CASSWRESYEQYF.

This clone has only one observation. J is TRBJ1-3 and V is TRBV5-8; D ambiguous. Germline CDR1 reads SGHTS; CDR2 reads YDEGEE. The germline V and J ends were trimmed by 4 bases and 2 bases, with 7 bases remaining between them. The CDR3 is 13 amino acids. The CDR3 DNA follows: TGTGCCAGCAGCCCTCTACCTGGAAACACCATATATTTT. Encoded protein: CASSPLPGNTIYF.

The genes are TRBV12-3 or TRBV12-4 and TRBJ2-3, with 11 nucleotides matching TRBD2. The junction had 10 bases not matched to a gene; V was cut back by 5 bases and J by 15 bases. The CDR3 extends over 13 amino acids. The CDR3 DNA reads TGTGCCAGCAGTCCGGGGGCTAGCGGGAGGTGTTATTTT. Protein sequence: CASSPGASGRCYF.

The V call is TRBV5-8, the J call TRBJ2-2, with a tentative D call TRBD2 (6 bases). The CDR3 runs 13 residues. The germline V gene has CDR1 SGHTS and CDR2 YDEGEE. V was shortened by 4 bases and J by 8 bases, with 12 bases between the two germline ends. The CDR3 here is CASSRLDAGELFF. The CDR3 nucleotides are TGTGCCAGCAGCCGACTAGATGCGGGGGAGCTGTTTTTT.

The V and J genes are TRBV11-3 and TRBJ2-5; 13 positions agree with TRBD2. CDR1 is SGHNT, CDR2 YENEEA, per germline. The J segment lost 1 base and the V segment lost 5 bases, leaving 4 bases of the junction unmatched. This CDR3 region has 16 residues. This CDR3 is CASSTGLAGSQETQYF. The CDR3 coding sequence is TGTGCCAGCAGCACGGGACTAGCGGGATCCCAAGAGACCCAGTACTTC.

V is TRBV27 and J is TRBJ2-1; a weak D match, TRBD1 (5 bases). V was shortened by 0 bases and J by 7 bases, with 13 bases between the two germline ends. Germline V lookup: CDR1 MNHEY, CDR2 SMNVEV (reference sequence). The CDR3 length is 15 residues. DNA for the CDR3: TGTGCCAGCAGTTTATCGCCCCCATCAGGGAATGAGCAGTTCTTC. It is translated as CASSLSPPSGNEQFF.

The V and J genes are TRBV7-3 and TRBJ2-1; D unresolved. This CDR3 comprises 15 residues. Looked up from germline, CDR1 is SGHTA and CDR2 is FQGTGA. The ends were cut back, 4 bases at V and 3 bases at J, with 13 bases in the middle. The CDR3 coding sequence is TGTGCCAGCAGCTCGCAACCGACGGGCTACAATGAGCAGTTCTTC. It encodes CASSSQPTGYNEQFF. Combining the CDR3 with reference TRBV7-3 and TRBJ2-1 gives the whole variable domain GAGVSQTPSNKVTEKGKYVELRCDPISGHTALYWYRQSLGQGPEFLIYFQGTGAADDSGLPNDRFFAVRPEGSVSTLKIQRTERGDSAVYLCASSSQPTGYNEQFFGPGTRLTVL.

The V gene is TRBV28, the J gene TRBJ1-2; a weak D match, TRBD1 (5 bases). The CDR3 totals 16 residues. V dropped 5 bases and J dropped 1 base, with 17 bases sitting between them. Germline lookup yields CDR1 MDHEN and CDR2 SYDVKM. The CDR3 sequence is CASSRAGRARNYGYTF. As DNA, the CDR3 is TGTGCCAGCAGTAGGGCAGGGAGGGCTCGTAACTATGGCTACACCTTC.

The chain uses TRBV18 and TRBJ1-1; tentative D call: TRBD1 (5 bases). With 3 bases removed from V and 1 base from J, the gap between germline ends came to 12 bases. Germline V lookup: CDR1 KGHSH, CDR2 LQKENI. This CDR3 contains 15 residues. CDR3 nucleotide sequence: TGTGCCAGCTCACCTCCGCCACAGGCGAACACTGAAGCTTTCTTT. It codes for CASSPPPQANTEAFF. Looking up the rest from reference TRBV18 and TRBJ1-1 gives the full variable domain: NAGVMQNPRHLVRRRGQEARLRCSPMKGHSHVYWYRQLPEEGLKFMVYLQKENIIDESGMPKERFSAEFPKEGPSILRIQQVVRGDSAAYFCASSPPPQANTEAFFGQGTRLTVV.

This clone was picked up one time. Here the CDR3 reads CASSLLERGAGLSETQYF. DNA of the CDR3: TGTGCCAGCAGTTTATTGGAGCGGGGGGCTGGTTTATCAGAGACCCAGTACTTC. The genes are TRBV28 and TRBJ2-5, with 9 positions matching TRBD2. Germline loops: CDR1 MDHEN, CDR2 SYDVKM. The CDR3 extends over 18 amino acids. With V trimmed by 1 base and J by 4 bases, 13 bases remained unmatched.

The CDR3 DNA reads as TGTGCCAGCAGCTCAGGGGCGCTAGTGGGTTCCGGGGAGCTGTTTTTT. Its translation: CASSSGALVGSGELFF. This chain links TRBV11-1 with TRBJ2-2; TRBD1 is a possible D gene (6 bases). CDR1 is SGHAT and CDR2 is FQDESV in the germline V gene (reference sequence). This CDR3 region has 16 residues. The ends were cut back, 4 bases at V and 6 bases at J, with 18 bases in the middle.

As regards this clone: A read error may produce the germline difference seen at one junction end. The CDR3 sequence: CTSSFLQGGEGEQFF. CDR3 nucleotides: TGTACCAGCAGCTTTTTACAGGGGGGAGAGGGTGAGCAGTTCTTC. The J gene is TRBJ2-1, the V gene TRBV7-9; 8 bases map to TRBD1. Looked up from germline, CDR1 is SEHNR and CDR2 is FQNEAQ (reference sequence). The CDR3 length is 15 residues.

The chain couples TRBV3-1 (or the pseudogene TRBV3-2) to TRBJ1-4; 8 nucleotides align to TRBD1. The CDR3 totals 19 residues. V shed 4 bases, J shed 5 bases, and the junction held 18 bases outside the gene matches. Germline V gene data show CDR1 as LGHDT and CDR2 as YNNKEL (reference sequence). CDR3 region: CASSPLIGQGRQGNEKLFF. Here the CDR3 DNA reads TGTGCCAGCAGCCCTCTCATTGGACAGGGAAGGCAGGGGAATGAAAAACTGTTTTTT.

V usage is TRBV24-1 and J usage is TRBJ1-5, with D perhaps TRBD1 (6 bases). Trimming left V 3 bases short and J 5 bases short, with 22 bases between. Germline V lookup: CDR1 KGHDR, CDR2 SFDVKD. The CDR3 contains 18 residues. The CDR3 reads CATSDPTSHRDWDQPQHF. CDR3 DNA sequence: TGTGCCACCAGTGATCCAACCTCCCACAGGGATTGGGATCAGCCCCAGCATTTT.